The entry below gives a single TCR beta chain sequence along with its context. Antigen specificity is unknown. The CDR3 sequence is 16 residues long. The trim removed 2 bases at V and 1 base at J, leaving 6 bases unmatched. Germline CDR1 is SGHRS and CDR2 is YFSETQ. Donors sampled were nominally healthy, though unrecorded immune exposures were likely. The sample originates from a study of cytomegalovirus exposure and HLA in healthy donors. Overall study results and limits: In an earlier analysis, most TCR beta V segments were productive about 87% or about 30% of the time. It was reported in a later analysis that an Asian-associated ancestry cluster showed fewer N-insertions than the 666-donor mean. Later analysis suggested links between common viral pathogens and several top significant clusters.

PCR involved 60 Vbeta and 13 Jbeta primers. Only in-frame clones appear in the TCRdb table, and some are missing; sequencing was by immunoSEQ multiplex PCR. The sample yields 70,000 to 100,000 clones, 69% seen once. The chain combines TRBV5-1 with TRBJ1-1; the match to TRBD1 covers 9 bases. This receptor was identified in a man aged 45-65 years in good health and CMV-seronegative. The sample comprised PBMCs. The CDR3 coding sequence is TGCGCCAGCAGCTTCGACAGGGGGGCAGCGAACACTGAAGCTTTCTTT. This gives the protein CASSFDRGAANTEAFF.